This TCR beta chain was obtained from a study of blood T cell repertoires in COVID-19. Across the whole study: Specimens from acute and convalescent COVID-19 originated in the United States, Italy and Spain. The cDNA or gDNA used as material had been derived from T cells, B-cell-depleted T cells, or PBMCs.

In the study's own analysis: Counts of nucleated cells, estimated from reference gene primer amplification, were obtained. Using immunoSEQ multiplex PCR, the repertoire was profiled, and TCRdb retains in-frame clones only, with some absent. The DNA gave D and trimming, while V, J and clone size come from that table. The repertoire includes roughly 200,000 clones, 80% to 85% of them detected once, and around 27% sits in the top ten. The CDR3 covers 16 residues. V was clipped by 1 base and J by 9 bases; unmatched bases: 8. Germline V CDR1 and CDR2: SGHVS, FQNEAQ. The V and J genes are TRBV7-8 and TRBJ2-1; 11 bases fit TRBD2. This clonotype originated in a man in his forties or fifties with acute or convalescent COVID-19. Sequencing input: peripheral blood. In nucleotides, the CDR3 is TGTGCCAGCAGCTTAGTCGGACTAGCGGGCGACCGTGAGCAGTTCTTC. Protein product: CASSLVGLAGDREQFF.